This T cell receptor beta chain was profiled in a study of OX40 agonist ivuxolimab in advanced cancers. Background on the study: A history of anti-PD-1, anti-PD-L1 or anti-CTLA-4 therapy was acceptable, and approximately 40% had some. Study results and caveats: Expansion of clones was among the lowest in partial responders at 0.1-3.0 mg/kg. Mean expanded clone counts were higher in CD8+ than CD4+ T cells.

The V gene's germline CDR1 is LNHDA and CDR2 SQIVND (reference sequence). V lost 3 bases and J 2 bases, leaving 10 bases between the germline ends. This CDR3 is built from 15 residues. The protocol was immunoSEQ multiplex PCR, while the TCRdb copy is restricted to in-frame clones and leaves out a portion. The data show about 53,000 clones, about 88% seen once. As for this clone: The antigen is unknown.

The chain uses TRBV19 and TRBJ2-2, with D tentatively TRBD1 (6 bases). This receptor was obtained from an adult with an advanced solid tumor such as melanoma, head and neck, liver or kidney cancer. This sample comprised CD4+ or CD8+ T cells sorted from blood, obtained in a trial of the OX40 agonist ivuxolimab. CDR3 residues: CASSIAGVNTGELFF. The CDR3 DNA reads TGTGCCAGTAGTATTGCAGGGGTAAACACCGGGGAGCTGTTTTTT.